The entry that follows covers one TCR beta chain sequence. Its specificity is unknown. The data were taken from a study of OX40 agonist ivuxolimab in advanced cancers. Turning to the study itself: Those enrolled were roughly 85% male, with a mean age of approximately 60 years and ages from roughly 20 to 90. General study results and limits: On average, a greater number of expanded clones characterised CD8+ T cells relative to CD4+.

Produced via immunoSEQ multiplex PCR; TCRdb's table is partial and in-frame only. The sample holds about 100,000 clones, 70% to 90% seen once. With 4 bases removed from V and 3 bases from J, the gap between germline ends came to 10 bases. Per the germline V gene, CDR1 is MDHEN and CDR2 is SYDVKM. The CDR3 is made up of 13 amino acids. This chain connects TRBV28 to TRBJ2-7; a possible D gene is TRBD1 (6 bases). Sequencing was performed on CD4+ or CD8+ T cells sorted from blood, taken in a trial of the OX40 agonist ivuxolimab. The sequence came from an adult with an advanced solid tumor such as melanoma, head and neck, liver or kidney cancer. The CDR3 nucleotides read TGTGCCAGCAGTTCGCAGGACAGCTACGAGCAGTACTTC. Protein product: CASSSQDSYEQYF.